This is a list of T cell receptor beta chains from one sample in a study of cytomegalovirus exposure and HLA in healthy donors. Sequenced by immunoSEQ multiplex PCR; TCRdb stores in-frame clones only, minus some. The data show about 160,000 clones, approximately 89% seen once. Sequenced sample: PBMCs. The source of these receptors is a man in his late teens or twenties in good health and CMV-seropositive. The CDR3 runs from the conserved cysteine through the conserved F or W. Fields, in order: D gene, clone size, V gene, J gene, CDR3 protein, CDR3 DNA. The D gene is left open where the match is weak. The size of a clone is reported for some rows only, either as once, few or many, or as a class for expanded clones.

>TRBD2|.|TRBV28|TRBJ2-7
CASSLYPGTSGSSGEQYF
TGTGCCAGCAGTTTATACCCCGGGACTAGCGGGTCTTCGGGTGAGCAGTACTTC
>.|.|TRBV27|TRBJ1-2
CASSASRDYGYTF
TGTGCCAGCAGTGCGAGCCGCGACTATGGCTACACCTTC
>TRBD2|.|TRBV4-2|TRBJ2-7
CASSQEAGEGYEQYF
TGTGCCAGCAGCCAAGAAGCGGGAGAGGGCTACGAGCAGTACTTC
>.|.|TRBV19|TRBJ1-1
CASSPWQGMNTEAFF
TGTGCCAGTAGTCCCTGGCAGGGTATGAACACTGAAGCTTTCTTT
>TRBD2|.|TRBV15|TRBJ2-5
CATSSHRTSGKETQYF
TGTGCCACCAGCAGTCATAGGACTAGCGGGAAAGAGACCCAGTACTTC
>TRBD1|.|TRBV30|TRBJ1-2
CAWSEFDRGGYTF
TGTGCCTGGAGTGAATTCGACAGGGGAGGCTACACCTTC
>.|.|TRBV6-5|TRBJ1-5
CASSYGQGLQPQHF
TGTGCCAGCAGTTACGGGCAGGGGCTTCAGCCCCAGCATTTT
>.|.|TRBV6-5|TRBJ1-2
CASSPITGSGYGYTF
TGTGCCAGCAGTCCAATAACAGGGAGCGGCTATGGCTACACCTTC
>.|.|TRBV10-3|TRBJ1-1
CAISGTLNTEAFF
TGTGCCATCTCCGGGACACTGAACACTGAAGCTTTCTTT
>.|.|TRBV5-4|TRBJ2-1
CASSDRYNEQFF
TGTGCCAGCAGCGACAGGTACAATGAGCAGTTCTTC
>TRBD1|.|TRBV5-8|TRBJ2-5
CASSLGQGLGETQYF
TGTGCCAGCAGCTTGGGACAGGGGCTCGGAGAGACCCAGTACTTC
>TRBD2|.|TRBV5-1|TRBJ2-3
CASSSVLKLAGTPDTQYF
TGCGCCAGCAGCTCCGTCCTCAAGCTAGCGGGTACCCCAGATACGCAGTATTTT
>.|.|TRBV6-1|TRBJ1-1
CASGRTQNTEAFF
TGTGCCAGCGGGAGGACACAGAACACTGAAGCTTTCTTT
>.|.|TRBV28|TRBJ1-2
CASSLEYRTNYGYTF
TGTGCCAGCAGTTTAGAGTACAGAACTAACTATGGCTACACCTTC
>TRBD2|once|TRBV2|TRBJ2-3
CASSQREGRGGTQYF
TGTGCCAGCAGCCAACGGGAGGGCCGGGGGGGTACGCAGTATTTT